This entry is about one T cell receptor beta chain. What it binds is not known. These data come from a study of blood T cells in healthy people across ages. The germline V gene has CDR1 LGHDT and CDR2 YNNKEL (reference sequence). V was pared by 3 bases and J by 5 bases, with 19 bases between. This CDR3 has 16 residues. Findings and caveats of the study: There were more naive CD4+ cells and higher diversity in long-lived donors than in aged donors.

A second roughly 7 to 11 cycle PCR used barcoded and J-beta primers. The template-switch adaptor, which had 12 random nucleotides, put a tag on each cDNA molecule. One entry per CDR3 protein, called by TCRdb with MiXCR from the 5' RACE reads. There are hundreds of thousands of distinct CDR3 sequences in the sample; 55% to 75% occur only once, and roughly 22% lies in the top ten. The chain joins TRBV3-1 to TRBJ2-5; tentative D call: TRBD1 (6 bases). The source material was blood. The receptor comes from a man younger than 40 in good health. The CDR3 protein is CASSQNYRQDGETQYF. For the CDR3, the DNA is TGTGCCAGCAGCCAGAACTACCGACAGGATGGGGAGACCCAGTACTTC.